A selection of T cell receptor beta chains follows, all from one sample in a study of T-cell memory formation after mild COVID-19. Each CDR3 protein is one row after TCRdb ran MiXCR on the 5' RACE reads. The sample includes about 620,000 distinct CDR3 sequences, roughly 18% of them seen just once. The sample was PBMCs or a T cell subset sorted from them (not recorded which). These receptors all come from an adult woman who had mild COVID-19 (a few samples of this study predate the infection). Cell type and time point are not known. Each CDR3 is given without its conserved first and last residue.

j_call,v_call,cdr3_aa
TRBJ2-3,TRBV20-1,SAGERGGLTDTQY
TRBJ2-1,TRBV11-1,ASSPGTAVEQF
TRBJ1-2,TRBV4-1,ASSQANLGPPGSYT
TRBJ2-4,TRBV5-1,ASSLDQGALDIQY
TRBJ2-1,TRBV5-1,ASSFGPRANEQF
TRBJ2-3,TRBV7-8,ASRPSSDSTQY
TRBJ1-3,TRBV7-9,ASSLFREDTIY
TRBJ2-1,TRBV4-2,ASSQGNWEQF
TRBJ1-1,TRBV7-3,ASSLTWTQSMDTEAF
TRBJ2-1,TRBV6-1,ASSQGPTSYNEQF
TRBJ2-5,TRBV6-6,ASSYSSRQGTGEY
TRBJ1-4,TRBV30,AWSPKDRGANEKLF
TRBJ1-2,TRBV6-1,ASRVNGDYGYT
TRBJ2-7,TRBV6-2/TRBV6-3,ASSYVGTLSYEQY
TRBJ2-3,TRBV7-9,ASSPRTGGRTDTQY
TRBJ1-5,TRBV11-1,ASSLESAQPQH
TRBJ1-1,TRBV19,ASSQREGSLNTEAF
TRBJ2-7,TRBV12-3/TRBV12-4,ASTTRWGGLAGGGYEQY
TRBJ2-3,TRBV4-2,ASSPRPQGSTDTQY
TRBJ2-1,TRBV4-3,ASSQDERADEQF
TRBJ2-1,TRBV4-1,ASSQVPQGPYNEQF
TRBJ2-7,TRBV13,ASSLGTGGSEQY
TRBJ2-7,TRBV20-1,SALTPKGASYEQY
TRBJ1-1,TRBV7-2,ASSLRSRGPNTEAF
TRBJ1-1,TRBV12-3/TRBV12-4,ASIRDGDEAF
TRBJ2-3,TRBV7-2,ASSTGGSFADTQY
TRBJ2-1,TRBV7-9,ASSLEVAAYNEQF
TRBJ2-7,TRBV7-9,ASSLAQQEQY
TRBJ1-1,TRBV6-5,ASRPVGNGNTEAF
TRBJ1-3,TRBV20-1,SATLGDTIY
TRBJ2-7,TRBV4-2,ASSQEGLGVYEQY
TRBJ2-1,TRBV7-9,ASSSRENNEQF
TRBJ2-1,TRBV7-9,ASSAPGLGSPQF
TRBJ2-7,TRBV19,ASSSSGVDYEQY
TRBJ2-1,TRBV5-1,ASSLPEAGGIEQF
TRBJ2-1,TRBV7-9,ASSPRGASPNEQF
TRBJ2-7,TRBV20-1,SAGTYEQY
TRBJ2-3,TRBV7-2,ASSLAKEDTQY
TRBJ1-5,TRBV20-1,SERNHSNQPQH
TRBJ2-5,TRBV7-6,ASSLVGGMRETQY